This T cell receptor beta chain stems from a study of STAT5B mutations in CD4+ large granular lymphocyte leukemia. Study-wide results and caveats: No patients shared main leukemic clonotypes, though less than 30% appeared at low frequency elsewhere.

Buffy coats from healthy blood donors served as controls. This CDR3 has 15 residues. Losses at the gene ends were 6 bases for V and 0 bases for J; bases not matched to a gene: 4. Germline V CDR1 and CDR2: MDHEN, SYDVKM. Sequencing was performed with immunoSEQ multiplex PCR; in TCRdb, only in-frame clones are kept and a portion is missing. The sample includes 20,000 to 25,000 clones, around 80% of them seen just once. Notes on this clone: Its antigen is unknown.

Sequenced input: CD4+ T cells from blood buffy coats. The V and J genes are TRBV28 and TRBJ2-1; TRBD2 matches at 8 bases. The sequence came from a human donor in good health. The CDR3 DNA sequence: TGTGCCAGCAGGGTAGCGGGGAGCTCCTACAATGAGCAGTTCTTC. Translation gives CASRVAGSSYNEQFF.